These 17 T cell receptor beta chains were all obtained from the same sample, sequenced in a study of T cell responses to AZD1222 COVID-19 vaccine. Profiled with immunoSEQ multiplex PCR; TCRdb holds only in-frame clones, not every one. The sample lists 150,000 to 200,000 clones, about 93% occurring once. Sequences were derived from peripheral blood, sampled 28 days after the second AZD1222 dose. These receptors came from an adult who received the AZD1222 COVID-19 vaccine.

The genes are TRBV11-2 and TRBJ2-3; no definite D call. This CDR3 spans 12 amino acids. Trimming cost V 5 bases and J 3 bases, with 6 bases left between them. Germline V gives CDR1 SGHAT, CDR2 FQNNGV. CDR3 nucleotide sequence: TGTGCCAGCAGCCCTAGTACAGATACGCAGTATTTT. It yields the protein CASSPSTDTQYF.

The chain combines TRBV14 with TRBJ1-2; 9 bases line up with TRBD1. The trim removed 0 bases at V and 6 bases at J, leaving 11 bases unmatched. Germline CDR1 is SGHDN and CDR2 is FVKESK. The CDR3 is 17 residues long. The CDR3 reads CASSQDPAGQGVDGYTF. In DNA, the CDR3 is TGTGCCAGCAGCCAAGATCCGGCGGGACAGGGAGTCGATGGCTACACCTTC. Filled out from reference TRBV14 and TRBJ1-2, the complete variable domain reads EAGVTQFPSHSVIEKGQTVTLRCDPISGHDNLYWYRRVMGKEIKFLLHFVKESKQDESGMPNNRFLAERTGGTYSTLKVQPAELEDSGVYFCASSQDPAGQGVDGYTFGSGTRLTVV.

The chain joins TRBV27 to TRBJ1-3; no firm D call. Germline values: CDR1 MNHEY, CDR2 SMNVEV (reference sequence). The CDR3 covers 14 residues. V was pared by 2 bases and J by 0 bases, with 5 bases between. In DNA form, the CDR3 reads TGTGCCAGCAGTTTAACAAGCTCTGGAAACACCATATATTTT. As protein: CASSLTSSGNTIYF.

This chain joins TRBV7-9 and TRBJ1-2; 7 nucleotides agree with TRBD1. V shed 0 bases and J 2 bases; nucleotides not matched to a gene: 3. Germline-derived CDR1 and CDR2 are SEHNR and FQNEAQ (reference sequence). The CDR3 is 15 amino acids. As DNA, the CDR3 is TGTGCCAGCAGCTTAGCGGCGGGACAGAACTATGGCTACACCTTC. This sequence encodes CASSLAAGQNYGYTF.

The table lists this clone with a count of one. This chain links TRBV28 with TRBJ1-3; D uncertain. The germline V and J ends were trimmed by 3 bases and 4 bases, with 13 bases remaining between them. Germline values: CDR1 MDHEN, CDR2 SYDVKM. CDR3 size: 15 residues. The chain's CDR3 is CASSFAPAAGNTIYF. The CDR3 DNA reads as TGTGCCAGCAGTTTTGCACCGGCCGCGGGAAACACCATATATTTT.

The rearrangement links TRBV7-9 to TRBJ1-3; 7 bases line up with TRBD1. This CDR3 has 19 residues. The trim removed 1 base at V and 3 bases at J, leaving 15 bases unmatched. Germline CDR1 SEHNR, CDR2 FQNEAQ (reference sequence). CDR3 nucleotides: TGTGCCAGCAGCTTAGTGGGACAGACACTCCAGTACCGTGGAAACACCATATATTTT. Its translation is CASSLVGQTLQYRGNTIYF.

The rearrangement uses TRBV3-1 (or the pseudogene TRBV3-2) and TRBJ1-1; D might be TRBD1 (5 bases). The CDR3 totals 15 residues. V lost 0 bases and J 2 bases, leaving 10 bases between the germline ends. CDR1 LGHDT and CDR2 YNNKEL come from the germline V gene (reference sequence). The CDR3 nucleotides are TGTGCCAGCAGCCAAGACAAGACAGAAAACACTGAAGCTTTCTTT. Amino acids: CASSQDKTENTEAFF.

This chain links TRBV11-2 with TRBJ2-5; possible D gene TRBD2, 6 bases. Trimming left V 2 bases short and J 2 bases short, with 15 bases between. Germline CDR1 and CDR2: SGHAT and FQNNGV. The CDR3 is 16 residues long. CDR3 region: CASSLRVGLPQETQYF. The CDR3 nucleotides are TGTGCCAGCAGCTTACGAGTGGGACTCCCACAAGAGACCCAGTACTTC. The variable domain in full, with the rest retrieved from reference TRBV11-2 and TRBJ2-5, is EAGVAQSPRYKIIEKRQSVAFWCNPISGHATLYWYQQILGQGPKLLIQFQNNGVVDDSQLPKDRFSAERLKGVDSTLKIQPAKLEDSAVYLCASSLRVGLPQETQYFGPGTRLLVL.

The V gene is TRBV3-1 (or the pseudogene TRBV3-2), the J gene TRBJ1-2; 7 nucleotides line up with TRBD1. CDR3 size: 14 residues. The V gene end was trimmed by 4 bases and the J gene end by 7 bases; junction bases not matched to a gene: 9. Germline-derived CDR1 and CDR2 are LGHDT and YNNKEL (reference sequence). CDR3 sequence reads: CASSRLGGEGGYTF. CDR3 bases: TGTGCCAGCAGCCGTCTAGGGGGCGAGGGTGGCTACACCTTC.

V and J are TRBV6-5 and TRBJ1-6; D call uncertain. The CDR3 loop spans 14 amino acids. V shed 6 bases and J shed 5 bases, with 11 bases lying between them. Germline lookup yields CDR1 MNHEY and CDR2 SVGAGI. The CDR3 nucleotides read TGTGCCAGCAGACCCCGGCGGGATAATTCACCCCTCCACTTT. Translated, it gives CASRPRRDNSPLHF.

The chain uses TRBV6-5 and TRBJ2-7; TRBD1 aligns across 7 bases. The germline gives CDR1 MNHEY, CDR2 SVGAGI. The CDR3 contains 15 residues. V dropped 6 bases and J dropped 0; count of bases not matched to a gene: 8. In nucleotides, the CDR3 is TGTGCCAGCAGCTCTTTTGGGACAGCCTCCTACGAGCAGTACTTC. It translates to CASSSFGTASYEQYF.

This chain connects TRBV6-5 to TRBJ2-7; 12 bases align to TRBD2. V shed 8 bases, J shed 1 base, and the junction held 6 bases outside the gene matches. CDR3 length: 15 amino acids. Per the germline V gene, CDR1 is MNHEY and CDR2 is SVGAGI. CDR3 in amino acids: CASRSLAGGSYEQYF. The CDR3 DNA reads as TGTGCCAGCCGATCGCTAGCGGGGGGGTCCTACGAGCAGTACTTC.

The V call is TRBV7-3, the J call TRBJ1-2; D gene unclear. The CDR3 has 14 residues. V shed 4 bases and J shed 8 bases, with 17 bases lying between them. Germline V gives CDR1 SGHTA, CDR2 FQGTGA. The CDR3 region has the DNA TGTGCCAGCAGCTCGACTTACTCAGGAGACGGCTACACCTTC. Protein: CASSSTYSGDGYTF.

This clone has a single count. The chain employs TRBV5-1 and TRBJ1-1; D is perhaps TRBD1 (5 bases). Germline V CDR1 and CDR2: SGHRS, YFSETQ. Trimming removed 4 bases at V and 0 bases at J, with 13 bases between. This CDR3 has 15 amino acids. As DNA, the CDR3 is TGCGCCAGCAGCCGGGGACTGCCTATGAACACTGAAGCTTTCTTT. Translated: CASSRGLPMNTEAFF. Full variable domain (outside the CDR3, taken from reference TRBV5-1 and TRBJ1-1): KAGVTQTPRYLIKTRGQQVTLSCSPISGHRSVSWYQQTPGQGLQFLFEYFSETQRNKGNFPGRFSGRQFSNSRSEMNVSTLELGDSALYLCASSRGLPMNTEAFFGQGTRLTVV.

V gene TRBV6-1 combines with J gene TRBJ2-1, with D unresolved. The CDR3 covers 14 residues. Germline-derived CDR1 and CDR2 are MNHNS and SASEGT. The ends were cut back, 3 bases at V and 3 bases at J, with 9 bases in the middle. The CDR3 coding sequence is TGTGCCAGCAGTGATAGGGTCTACTACAATGAGCAGTTCTTC. It is translated as CASSDRVYYNEQFF.

V usage is TRBV3-1 (or the pseudogene TRBV3-2) and J usage is TRBJ2-5; TRBD2 matches at 13 bases. Germline lookup yields CDR1 LGHDT and CDR2 YNNKEL (reference sequence). The V and J ends lost 5 bases and 4 bases, in that order; junction bases with no gene match: 4. CDR3 length: 15 residues. The CDR3 sequence is CASSTRTSGGETQYF. In DNA, the CDR3 is TGTGCCAGCAGCACCCGGACTAGCGGGGGAGAGACCCAGTACTTC.

The chain couples TRBV16 to TRBJ2-5, with D maybe TRBD2 (5 bases). The V gene's germline CDR1 is KGHSY and CDR2 FQNENV. The V and J ends lost 4 bases and 5 bases respectively, with 8 bases between them. The CDR3 sequence is 12 residues long. CDR3 sequence (DNA): TGTGCCAGCAGCCCCACGGGGGAGACCCAGTACTTC. It encodes CASSPTGETQYF.